The 16 T cell receptor beta chains in this list originate from one sample, sequenced in a study of T-cell reconstitution after alpha-beta-depleted transplantation in children (dated by TCRdb to about 2016). Libraries were made using PCR. Sequencing took place on an Illumina HiSeq 2500. Molecular barcoding was employed in the preparation of TCR libraries, with unique molecular identifiers being used to normalize TCRbeta repertoire quantification. TCRdb passed the public sequencing reads through fastp at Q25 and MiXCR, retaining productive beta sequences. Each entry is one CDR3 protein sequence, shown with its most common DNA and genes. Recorded for this sample are about 540,000 distinct CDR3 sequences; 25% to 30% of them occurred a single time. Just over 35% of the sample comes from the top ten. This sample's treatment or condition label indicates: allogeneic hematopoietic cell transplantation with graft depleted of TCRalphabeta T cells and CD19 B cells.

Sequencing was performed on PBMCs, taken before TCRalphabeta/CD19-depleted stem cell transplant. These receptors were obtained from a boy in the first two years of life with Wiskott-Aldrich syndrome, due to receive a stem cell transplant.

In nucleotides, the CDR3 is TGTGCCAGCAGCCGGGAAGCTAGCGGGAACTATGAGCAGTTCTTC. It is translated as CASSREASGNYEQFF. V gene TRBV3-1 combines with J gene TRBJ2-1, with 9 bases that match TRBD2. The V gene end was trimmed by 4 bases and the J gene end by 8 bases; junction bases not matched to a gene: 9. This CDR3 comprises 15 residues. The germline CDR1 and CDR2 sequences are LGHDT and YNNKEL (reference sequence).

This clonotype was detected a few times. The genes are TRBV2 and TRBJ2-1, with D possibly matching TRBD1 (5 bases). V was shortened by 5 bases and J by 5 bases, with 10 bases between the two germline ends. Germline V gene lookup returns CDR1 SNHLY and CDR2 FYNNEI. This CDR3 comprises 13 residues. The chain's CDR3 is CASSQDSHNEQFF. The CDR3 DNA reads TGTGCCAGCAGTCAAGACAGCCACAATGAGCAGTTCTTC.

A note on this clonotype: One junction end does not reproduce the germline sequence, and a read error may be involved. The chain uses TRBV7-2 and TRBJ2-5; D is unclear. This CDR3 comprises 10 residues. Per germline, CDR1 SGHTA and CDR2 FQGNSA. The CDR3 is CASSLDRHFF. CDR3 in DNA: TGTGCCAGCAGCTTAGACCGGCACTTTTTC.

The chain links TRBV9 to TRBJ2-1; D tentatively fits TRBD1 or TRBD2 (5 bases each). V lost 4 bases and J lost 5, with 10 bases in between. The CDR3 extends over 13 amino acids. Per the germline V gene, CDR1 is SGDLS and CDR2 is YYNGEE. The DNA of the CDR3 is TGTGCCAGCAGCCCGGGGCAGGACAATGAGCAGTTCTTC. This codes for CASSPGQDNEQFF.

The table lists this clonotype with a count of one. The J gene is TRBJ1-1, the V gene TRBV6-6; no clear D gene. Trimming removed 6 bases from V and 11 bases from J, with 10 bases in between. This CDR3 is 10 amino acids long. Germline V gene data show CDR1 as MNHNY and CDR2 as SVGAGI (reference sequence). Here the CDR3 DNA reads TGTGCCAGCAGGGAGGGTGAGGCTTTCTTT. Protein sequence: CASREGEAFF.

The chain uses TRBV3-1 and TRBJ2-1; D is possibly TRBD2 (5 bases). Germline V CDR1 and CDR2: LGHDT, YNNKEL (reference sequence). Trimming took 5 bases from V and 10 from J, leaving 15 bases between them. CDR3 size: 13 residues. Here the CDR3 reads CASSVVMAGEQFF. The CDR3 region has the DNA TGTGCCAGCAGCGTGGTTATGGCGGGCGAGCAGTTCTTC.

This clonotype was observed a few times. The genes are TRBV5-1 and TRBJ1-2; the D gene is possibly TRBD1 (6 bases). V shed 4 bases and J shed 3 bases, with 16 bases lying between them. Germline V gene data show CDR1 as SGHRS and CDR2 as YFSETQ. CDR3 length: 15 residues. The CDR3 loop is CASSSNRVGDYGYTF. CDR3 nucleotide sequence: TGCGCCAGCAGCAGTAACAGGGTTGGAGACTATGGCTACACCTTC.

This clonotype was found once. The chain links TRBV18 to TRBJ1-1; tentatively, D is TRBD1 (5 bases). CDR3 length: 16 residues. Germline assignment: CDR1 KGHSH and CDR2 LQKENI. The V end lost 3 bases, the J end lost 3 bases, and 17 bases lay between the germline ends. CDR3 loop: CASSPGTLGVHTEAFF. CDR3 DNA: TGTGCCAGCTCACCTGGGACCCTGGGGGTGCACACTGAAGCTTTCTTT.

This clonotype was detected only a few times. V is TRBV7-2 and J is TRBJ1-6; weak D call: TRBD1 (6 bases). Germline CDR1 is SGHTA and CDR2 is FQGNSA. The V and J ends lost 5 bases and 6 bases respectively, with 14 bases between them. The length of the CDR3 is 15 residues. In nucleotides, the CDR3 is TGTGCCAGCAGCCCGACAACAGGGCCTAATTCACCCCTCCACTTT. This translates into CASSPTTGPNSPLHF.

This clonotype was seen a few times. The chain has TRBV28 and TRBJ2-5; possibly TRBD1 for D (5 bases). The V end lost 1 base, the J end lost 4 bases, and 10 bases lay between the germline ends. The germline V gene encodes CDR1 MDHEN and CDR2 SYDVKM. The CDR3 is 14 residues long. In nucleotides, the CDR3 is TGTGCCAGCAGTTTATCAGGGTTTTTAGAGACCCAGTACTTC. This sequence encodes CASSLSGFLETQYF.

The V gene is TRBV6-1, the J gene TRBJ1-6, with 10 bases aligning to TRBD1. Looked up from germline, CDR1 is MNHNS and CDR2 is SASEGT. The CDR3 contains 18 residues. The V and J ends lost 6 bases and 0 bases, in that order; junction bases with no gene match: 8. CDR3 in DNA: TGTGCCAGCAGACCTGGGACAGGGGACGGCTCCTATAATTCACCCCTCCACTTT. Residues: CASRPGTGDGSYNSPLHF.

This clonotype was counted once. At one end, the junction sequence differs from germline, possibly due to a read error. The chain employs TRBV5-1 and TRBJ2-6; weak D call: TRBD1 (5 bases). The CDR3 length is 15 residues. Germline V gene data show CDR1 as SGHRS and CDR2 as YFSETQ. In nucleotides, the CDR3 is TGCGCCAGCAGCTTGGTACAGACTGGGGCCAACGGCCTGACTTTC. Its protein product is CASSLVQTGANGLTF.

This clonotype was observed a handful of times. The chain is built from TRBV20-1 and TRBJ2-5, with 9 bases matching TRBD2. V lost 0 bases to trimming and J lost 7 bases; unmatched junction nucleotides: 3. The CDR3 consists of 13 residues. CDR1 and CDR2 from the germline V gene are DFQATT and SNEGSKA (reference sequence). CDR3 residues: CSARDSGGATQYF. In DNA form, the CDR3 reads TGCAGTGCTAGAGATAGCGGGGGCGCGACCCAGTACTTC.

This rearrangement joins TRBV5-1 to TRBJ1-1, with a tentative D call TRBD1 (6 bases). The CDR3 contains 15 residues. Germline V CDR1 and CDR2: SGHRS, YFSETQ. Trimming cost V 3 bases and J 0 bases, with 12 bases left between them. Here the CDR3 DNA reads TGCGCCAGCAGCTGGGGGGCAGGGGTGAACACTGAAGCTTTCTTT. Translation: CASSWGAGVNTEAFF.

This clonotype turned up a few times. The CDR3 DNA sequence: TGCGCCAGCAGCTTGTCATCCGGGACTAGCGGGAACAATGAGCAGTTCTTC. Residues: CASSLSSGTSGNNEQFF. V gene TRBV5-1 combines with J gene TRBJ2-1; 13 bases agree with TRBD2. This CDR3 spans 17 amino acids. Germline assignment: CDR1 SGHRS and CDR2 YFSETQ. V shed 1 base and J 5 bases; nucleotides not matched to a gene: 6.

A few counts support this clonotype. The V and J genes are TRBV5-1 and TRBJ1-1, with unresolved D. The V gene's germline CDR1 is SGHRS and CDR2 YFSETQ. The V and J ends lost 4 bases and 3 bases respectively, with 19 bases between them. The CDR3 runs 16 residues. The chain's CDR3 is CASSPGFQASHTEAFF. DNA for the CDR3: TGCGCCAGCAGCCCAGGTTTCCAGGCAAGTCACACTGAAGCTTTCTTT.